This TCR beta chain came from a study of blood T cell repertoires in COVID-19 (dated by TCRdb to about 2020). Turning to the overall study: The collaborator samples originated in the United States, Italy and Spain and spanned the acute and convalescent phases of COVID-19. The samples were drawn from two sources: the first 160 participants of the ongoing ImmuneRACE study, and 1,200 or so subjects contributed by 6 global collaborators. The prospective study material was composed of cDNA or gDNA derived from T cells, B-cell-depleted T cells, or PBMCs. Where available, HLA class I and class II types were taken from metadata supplied by the sample provider and were not determined by assay-based typing. Subjects who had been exposed to COVID-19, were actively infected with it, or had recovered from it provided the deeply sampled blood TCRbeta repertoires that made up the dataset. The repertoires were released in a freely available public database meant as a resource for research on the immune response to SARS-CoV-2. A de-identified subject ID, COVID-19 status, age in years and sex were almost always included in the sample metadata. Findings and caveats that apply to the study as a whole: The amount of clinical and demographic metadata varied by source and participant and was provided uncurated.

Participants in the prospective study were enrolled through a virtual design, were aged 18 to 89 years, and lived in under 25 United States geographic areas. Cohort assignment in the prospective study relied on participant-reported clinical history from a screening survey and a study questionnaire. Each participant in the prospective study had whole blood, serum and a nasopharyngeal or oropharyngeal swab collected by mobile phlebotomists. Additional blood draws and questionnaires over a 2-month period could optionally be provided by prospective study participants. Prospective study blood samples were shipped either frozen or at room temperature before DNA extraction. Inclusive of the bounding cysteine and phenylalanine, the CDR3 is 13 residues long. CDR3 DNA is the only sequence kept; it has 39 bases, read in frame from the first base. CDR1 and CDR2 are read off the germline V gene (reference sequence) as LNHDA and SQIVND. A distance of 15 bases separates the germline ends of V and J, which lose 6 bases and 9 bases respectively.

Turning to this clone: This receptor's antigen is unknown. Qualities for individual bases were not recorded, and no much larger clone is one base off.

The immunoSEQ Assay, a bias-controlled multiplex PCR, was used to amplify TCRbeta CDR3 regions from genomic DNA. As for how the authors treated the data: The number of nucleated cells in each sample was estimated by amplification of reference gene primers within the assay. To quantify the absolute abundance of each unique TCRbeta CDR3 rearrangement, sequence reads were collapsed and filtered. Productive Simpson clonality was computed per sample as the square root of Simpson's diversity index over productive rearrangements. TCRdb re-hosts the immuneACCESS table, in-frame sequences only. Its copies lack some clones; in the studies checked, an unresolved V gene accounts for under half of them, and the cause for the rest is not known. V and J calls plus clone size are reproduced from that table; the DNA served to infer D and trimming. Present in this sample are 200,000 to 300,000 clones, approximately 84% of which were seen just once. The top ten clones comprise approximately 3.5% of the sample.

Sequencing used PBMCs or T cells enriched from blood (not recorded which). The sequence was obtained from a woman aged 40 to 50 with acute COVID-19. The chain links TRBV19 with TRBJ1-5, with TRBD1 as a weak D call on 5 bases. CDR3 loop: CASRGGRVAPQHF. In nucleotides, the sequence is TGTGCCAGTAGGGGGGGACGTGTTGCGCCCCAGCATTTT.